This TCR beta chain was captured by sequencing in a study of cytomegalovirus exposure and HLA in healthy donors. This clone was seen once. The target antigen is unknown. Findings and limits, study-wide: Later on, an analysis found that several of the most significant clusters appeared to be linked to common viral pathogens, which included parvovirus B19. It was reported that TCR beta sequences correctly inferred the HLA-A and HLA-B alleles for most subjects. The number of N-insertions in an Asian-associated ancestry cluster was reportedly below the roughly 620-donor mean in a later analysis. The CMV antigen specificity of a few CMV-associated chains was confirmed through in vitro analysis.

The PCR used 60 Vbeta and 13 Jbeta primers. Profiled with immunoSEQ multiplex PCR; TCRdb holds only in-frame clones, not every one. The sample records about 120,000 clones, approximately 80% being singletons. This CDR3 has 19 amino acids. With 3 bases removed from V and 1 base from J, the gap between germline ends came to 22 bases. CDR1 and CDR2 (germline): KGHSH, LQKENI. The genes are TRBV18 and TRBJ2-1; D may be TRBD1 (6 bases). The specimen sequenced was PBMCs. The sequence derives from a young woman in good health and CMV-seronegative. CDR3 in amino acids: CASSPADPEVGQSYNEQFF. The CDR3 coding sequence is TGTGCCAGCTCACCGGCTGACCCAGAAGTGGGACAATCCTACAATGAGCAGTTCTTC.